This T cell receptor beta chain derives from a study of radiotherapy plus CTLA-4 blockade in lung cancer. Study-level information: Of all patients, more than 15% responded objectively and roughly 31% showed disease control. General study findings and limits: In blood, tumor-derived TCR clones expanded after radiotherapy plus ipilimumab. Together with interferon-beta, which increased in serum after radiation, early dynamic changes in blood T cell clones were reportedly the best predictors of response.

V lost 4 bases and J lost 0; bases outside the gene matches: 3. Germline loops: CDR1 LGHNA, CDR2 YNFKEQ. CDR3 length: 16 residues. Focal radiation with ipilimumab CTLA-4 blockade was given to patients with chemo-refractory metastatic non-small-cell lung cancer. Measured with immunoSEQ multiplex PCR; TCRdb has only the in-frame clones, and not every one. The sample contains 75,000 to 95,000 clones, about two thirds of which appear only once. Comments on this clone: Its matching antigen is unknown.

The sequence came from a human donor with non-small cell lung cancer that progressed on radiotherapy plus ipilimumab. The material sequenced was peripheral blood, taken from a patient treated with radiotherapy plus ipilimumab. This chain joins TRBV4-2 and TRBJ2-3, with 11 bases fitting TRBD2. CDR3 sequence: CASSPRTSGSTDTQYF. CDR3 nucleotide sequence: TGTGCCAGCAGCCCCCGGACTAGCGGGAGCACAGATACGCAGTATTTT.